This TCR beta chain is drawn from a study of shared clonotypes between healthy human individuals. Turning to the study itself: The study enrolled a couple of women and three men aged 18 to 49.

Regarding this clone: Its antigen is still unknown. Other DNA sequences within the sample encode an identical CDR3.

Study observations and caveats: Larger richness was generally estimated for naive than memory subsets.

Germline-derived CDR1 and CDR2 are MNHEY and SMNVEV (reference sequence). CDR3 length equals 14 residues. V was shortened by 5 bases and J by 1 base, with 9 bases between the two germline ends. Researchers divided each subset's genomic DNA evenly across several immunoSEQ plates. Libraries were prepared by immunoSEQ multiplex PCR; TCRdb keeps only in-frame clonotypes and omits some of them. Among some 2,000,000 clones listed, 90% to 95% were seen once. The sample comprised naive CD4+ T cells sorted from blood. Subset defined: CD45RA+ positively selected. The V call is TRBV27, the J call TRBJ1-3; a weak D match, TRBD1 (5 bases). This sequence was found in a man aged 18 to 29 in good health. CDR3 bases: TGTGCCAGCAGTCTCTCAGGGTCTGGAAACACCATATATTTT. This translates into CASSLSGSGNTIYF.